These 17 T cell receptor beta chains came from one sample sequenced in a study of cytomegalovirus exposure and HLA in healthy donors. Using immunoSEQ multiplex PCR, the repertoire was profiled, and TCRdb retains in-frame clones only, with some absent. The sample carries tens of thousands of clones, over 90% recorded once. Sequencing input: PBMCs. Source of these receptors: a woman between 18 and 30 years old in good health and CMV-seronegative.

This clone was found once. CDR3 bases: TGTGCCAGCAGCTGGACAGACTCTAACACTGAAGCTTTCTTT. Protein product: CASSWTDSNTEAFF. The chain links TRBV6-6 to TRBJ1-1; the D gene is possibly TRBD1 (6 bases). V shed 6 bases and J shed 2 bases, with 13 bases lying between them. There are 14 residues in the CDR3. Germline CDR1 MNHNY, CDR2 SVGAGI (reference sequence).

The chain has TRBV6-6 and TRBJ2-7; 7 nucleotides agree with TRBD1. Germline CDR1 is MNHNY and CDR2 is SVGAGI (reference sequence). V trimming: 5 bases; J trimming: 1 base; junction bases outside the gene matches: 2. The CDR3 loop spans 13 amino acids. In nucleotides, the CDR3 is TGTGCCAGCAGTCAGGGGGAGTCCTACGAGCAGTACGTC. It translates to CASSQGESYEQYV.

The chain combines TRBV15 with TRBJ1-1, with 8 positions matching TRBD1. This CDR3 is built from 16 residues. CDR1 LNHNV and CDR2 YYDKDF come from the germline V gene (reference sequence). The junction had 23 bases not matched to a gene; V was cut back by 9 bases and J by 11 bases. CDR3 bases: TGTGCCACACATCAGGGGCGACAGGGGCCGGGGAATGGGGCTTTCTTT. This translates into CATHQGRQGPGNGAFF.

The gene calls are TRBV5-8 and TRBJ2-1; 9 bases line up with TRBD1. V was clipped by 3 bases and J by 6 bases; unmatched bases: 4. The V gene's germline CDR1 is SGHTS and CDR2 YDEGEE. The CDR3 is 14 residues long. The CDR3 loop is CASSYRDRANEQFF. The CDR3 DNA is TGTGCCAGCAGCTACCGGGACAGGGCCAATGAGCAGTTCTTC.

The CDR3 sequence: CASSPVVSTDTQYF. CDR3 coding DNA: TGTGCCAGCTCACCCGTCGTCAGCACAGATACGCAGTATTTT. The rearrangement uses TRBV18 and TRBJ2-3; D is unresolved. The germline gives CDR1 KGHSH, CDR2 LQKENI. There are 14 residues in the CDR3. V lost 3 bases to trimming and J lost 0 bases, with 7 bases between them.

This chain connects TRBV27 to TRBJ1-1; 12 bases are a match to TRBD1. The V segment lost 4 bases and the J segment 4 bases; nucleotides outside the gene matches: 10. The CDR3 is 17 residues long. Per the germline V gene, CDR1 is MNHEY and CDR2 is SMNVEV (reference sequence). CDR3 nucleotides: TGTGCCAGCAGTTCACCCATCCCGGGACAGGGGGCCACTGAAGCTTTCTTT. Amino acids: CASSSPIPGQGATEAFF.

This clone was found once. V gene TRBV2 combines with J gene TRBJ1-2, with D tentatively TRBD1 (5 bases). In germline, CDR1 is SNHLY, CDR2 FYNNEI. The CDR3 length is 19 residues. The V gene lost 7 bases and the J gene lost 1 base, with 28 bases spanning the gap. Written as DNA, the CDR3 is TGTGCCAGCACCAACCTAGCCGCGGGAGGTGTTGGGGGTAACTATGGCTACACCTTC. Protein sequence: CASTNLAAGGVGGNYGYTF.

This clone was observed a few times. This chain uses TRBV4-3 with TRBJ1-1; D gene unclear. Germline V lookup: CDR1 LGHNA, CDR2 YSLEER. Trimming removed 0 bases at V and 0 bases at J, with 11 bases between. The CDR3 totals 16 residues. The CDR3 here is CASSQDTGSMNTEAFF. In nucleotides, the CDR3 is TGCGCCAGCAGCCAAGATACGGGATCAATGAACACTGAAGCTTTCTTT.

The chain joins TRBV7-2 to TRBJ1-1, with 8 positions matching TRBD1. The CDR3 is 14 amino acids. After removal of 1 base from V and 4 bases from J, the junction contained 2 bases not matched to a gene. CDR1 and CDR2 (germline): SGHTA, FQGNSA. This chain's CDR3 is CASSLETGGTEAFF. The DNA of the CDR3 is TGTGCCAGCAGCTTAGAAACAGGGGGCACTGAAGCTTTCTTT.

The genes are TRBV27 and TRBJ2-1; TRBD1 matches at 7 bases. The CDR3 runs to 16 residues. CDR1 is MNHEY and CDR2 is SMNVEV in the germline V gene (reference sequence). The trim removed 6 bases at V and 7 bases at J, leaving 15 bases unmatched. The CDR3 loop is CASSTRQGPGENEQFF. CDR3 nucleotides: TGTGCCAGCAGCACCCGACAGGGCCCCGGGGAAAATGAGCAGTTCTTC.

The rearrangement uses TRBV27 and TRBJ2-1; TRBD1 might be the D (5 bases). The CDR3 is made up of 15 amino acids. V lost 6 bases to trimming and J lost 6 bases, with 18 bases between them. Germline V gene sequence: CDR1 MNHEY, CDR2 SMNVEV (reference sequence). The CDR3 DNA reads as TGTGCCAGCAGCCGGAACGAGATAGGGGCCAATGAGCAGTTCTTC. Its translation: CASSRNEIGANEQFF.

The genes are TRBV11-2 and TRBJ2-2; perhaps TRBD1 as D (5 bases). The CDR3 spans 14 residues. Germline V gene lookup returns CDR1 SGHAT and CDR2 FQNNGV. Trimming pared 3 bases from V and 4 bases from J, leaving 9 bases between. CDR3 nucleotide sequence: TGTGCCAGCAGCTTCTTCAGGGCCACCGGGGAGCTGTTTTTT. It specifies CASSFFRATGELFF. Variable domain in full (rest from reference TRBV11-2 and TRBJ2-2): EAGVAQSPRYKIIEKRQSVAFWCNPISGHATLYWYQQILGQGPKLLIQFQNNGVVDDSQLPKDRFSAERLKGVDSTLKIQPAKLEDSAVYLCASSFFRATGELFFGEGSRLTVL.

The chain recombines TRBV6-1 with TRBJ2-3, with D maybe TRBD2 (5 bases). The CDR3 loop spans 16 amino acids. CDR1 and CDR2 from the germline V gene are MNHNS and SASEGT. V lost 4 bases, J lost 3 bases, and 17 bases lay in between. CDR3 coding DNA: TGTGCCAGCAGTGCAGGACTGAGCGTGGAGACAGATACGCAGTATTTT. This translates into CASSAGLSVETDTQYF.

This chain uses TRBV25-1 with TRBJ2-3, with 12 bases fitting TRBD2. The junction had 8 bases not matched to a gene; V was cut back by 3 bases and J by 4 bases. This CDR3 has 17 residues. Per the germline V gene, CDR1 is MGHDK and CDR2 is SYGVNS. This CDR3 reads CASSDSRTSGISDTQYF. As DNA, the CDR3 is TGTGCCAGCAGTGACTCCAGGACTAGCGGGATTTCAGATACGCAGTATTTT. The entire variable domain, with the rest obtained from reference TRBV25-1 and TRBJ2-3, is as follows: EADIYQTPRYLVIGTGKKITLECSQTMGHDKMYWYQQDPGMELHLIHYSYGVNSTEKGDLSSESTVSRIRTEHFPLTLESARPSHTSQYLCASSDSRTSGISDTQYFGPGTRLTVL.

The table lists this clone with a count of one. This chain connects TRBV6-6 to TRBJ2-5; TRBD1 matches at 11 bases. There are 15 residues in the CDR3. Per the germline V gene, CDR1 is MNHNY and CDR2 is SVGAGI (reference sequence). V lost 4 bases and J lost 5; bases outside the gene matches: 6. The CDR3 sequence is CASSSPGQGVETQYF. The CDR3 DNA sequence: TGTGCCAGCAGTTCACCGGGACAGGGGGTCGAGACCCAGTACTTC.

The J gene is TRBJ2-3, the V gene TRBV7-8, with D possibly matching TRBD2 (5 bases). The V end lost 8 bases, the J end lost 0 bases, and 12 bases lay between the germline ends. The length of the CDR3 is 14 residues. The germline gives CDR1 SGHVS, CDR2 FQNEAQ. The CDR3 DNA reads TGTGCCAGCGGAGCAGCGGTTAGCACAGATACGCAGTATTTT. Encoded protein: CASGAAVSTDTQYF.

The chain recombines TRBV5-6 with TRBJ2-3; the D is unclear. Germline-derived CDR1 and CDR2 are SGHDT and YYEEEE. This CDR3 contains 15 residues. Trimming removed 0 bases at V and 6 bases at J, with 14 bases between. CDR3 DNA sequence: TGTGCCAGCAGCTTGGCCCTCCTATCACGGGATACGCAGTATTTT. It codes for CASSLALLSRDTQYF.